The clone carrying this T cell receptor (beta chain) has more than one count but fewer than ten. The data belong to a study of cytomegalovirus exposure and HLA in healthy donors. With 60 Vbeta and 13 Jbeta primers, the PCR was carried out. The method was immunoSEQ multiplex PCR; TCRdb's version includes in-frame clones alone and lacks a portion of them. The data hold some 220,000 clones, with approximately 80% observed a single time. The ends were cut back, 4 bases at V and 3 bases at J, with 9 bases in the middle. CDR1 is MGHRA, CDR2 YSYEKL, per germline. The CDR3 contains 14 residues. The sequence derives from a middle-aged woman in good health and CMV-seronegative. Input material: PBMCs. The rearrangement links TRBV4-1 to TRBJ2-2, with D uncertain. The CDR3 loop reads CASSPLLYTGELFF. The CDR3 nucleotides are TGCGCCAGCAGCCCCTTACTATACACCGGGGAGCTGTTTTTT.